The rows below give T cell receptor beta chains drawn from one sample of a study of shared clonotypes between healthy human individuals. Using immunoSEQ multiplex PCR, the repertoire was profiled, and TCRdb retains in-frame clones only, with some absent. The sample has fewer than 1.6 million clones; 98% to 99% are singletons. Material for sequencing was naive CD4+ T cells sorted from blood. These receptors all come from a man aged 25 to 40 in good health. Both conserved end residues are part of each CDR3. The order of the fields is V gene, clone size, D gene, J gene, CDR3 DNA, CDR3 protein. D genes are given only for firm matches. Not every row has a clone size; where given, it reads once, few, many or a size class.

V gene: TRBV6-5; clone size: -; D gene: -; J gene: TRBJ1-2; CDR3 DNA: TGTGCCAGCAGGATGACAGGACAGCTCTATGGCTACACCTTC; CDR3 protein: CASRMTGQLYGYTF
V gene: TRBV6-5; clone size: -; D gene: -; J gene: TRBJ1-1; CDR3 DNA: TGTGCCAGCATAAACAGCCTGAACACTGAAGCTTTCTTT; CDR3 protein: CASINSLNTEAFF
V gene: TRBV28; clone size: -; D gene: -; J gene: TRBJ2-7; CDR3 DNA: TGTGCCAGCAGTTCACATGGGGTAGCGGCCTCCTACGAGCAGTACTTC; CDR3 protein: CASSSHGVAASYEQYF
V gene: TRBV7-2; clone size: -; D gene: -; J gene: TRBJ1-1; CDR3 DNA: TGTGCCAGCAGCTTAGATTTAGGCACCAACACTGAAGCTTTCTTT; CDR3 protein: CASSLDLGTNTEAFF
V gene: TRBV7-9; clone size: -; D gene: -; J gene: TRBJ1-4; CDR3 DNA: TGTGCCAGCGCTTCGGTGGAAAAACTGTTTTTT; CDR3 protein: CASASVEKLFF
V gene: TRBV28; clone size: -; D gene: -; J gene: TRBJ2-1; CDR3 DNA: TGTGCCAGCGGCCAGGGGAACGACAATGAGCAGTTCTTC; CDR3 protein: CASGQGNDNEQFF
V gene: TRBV13; clone size: -; D gene: -; J gene: TRBJ2-3; CDR3 DNA: TGTGCCAGCAGCTTATTCTGGCGGAACACAGATACGCAGTATTTT; CDR3 protein: CASSLFWRNTDTQYF
V gene: TRBV6-4; clone size: -; D gene: -; J gene: TRBJ2-2; CDR3 DNA: TGTGCCAGCAGCCTTAGAGCGGGCGGGGAGCTGTTTTTT; CDR3 protein: CASSLRAGGELFF
V gene: TRBV2; clone size: -; D gene: TRBD1; J gene: TRBJ2-7; CDR3 DNA: TGTGCCAGCAGTGAAGACAGGGGTTACGAGCAGTACTTC; CDR3 protein: CASSEDRGYEQYF
V gene: TRBV14; clone size: -; D gene: -; J gene: TRBJ2-7; CDR3 DNA: TGTGCCAGCAGCCAAGGGGGGGCTTTGATATCATACGAGCAGTACTTC; CDR3 protein: CASSQGGALISYEQYF
V gene: TRBV11-2; clone size: -; D gene: TRBD2; J gene: TRBJ2-1; CDR3 DNA: TGTGCCAGCAGCTCCCCCGGGACTAGCGGGAGGGCTTCTAATGAGCAGTTCTTC; CDR3 protein: CASSSPGTSGRASNEQFF
V gene: TRBV11-2; clone size: -; D gene: -; J gene: TRBJ2-5; CDR3 DNA: TGTGCCAGCAGCTTCTCCCTTGGCAGACAAGAGACCCAGTACTTC; CDR3 protein: CASSFSLGRQETQYF
V gene: TRBV25-1; clone size: -; D gene: -; J gene: TRBJ2-2; CDR3 DNA: TGTGCCAGCAGTGAATTCGGCCAGCTTAACACCGGGGAGCTGTTTTTT; CDR3 protein: CASSEFGQLNTGELFF
V gene: TRBV6-1; clone size: -; D gene: TRBD1; J gene: TRBJ2-5; CDR3 DNA: TGTGCCAGCAGTATTTACAGGGGGGAAGAGACCCAGTACTTC; CDR3 protein: CASSIYRGEETQYF
V gene: TRBV11-2; clone size: -; D gene: -; J gene: TRBJ2-1; CDR3 DNA: TGTGCCAGCAGCTTAGAATCTGCGAATGAGCAGTTCTTC; CDR3 protein: CASSLESANEQFF
V gene: TRBV7-2; clone size: -; D gene: -; J gene: TRBJ2-5; CDR3 DNA: TGTGCCAGCAGCTTAAGCCTCCAAGAGACCCAGTACTTC; CDR3 protein: CASSLSLQETQYF
V gene: TRBV10-2; clone size: -; D gene: -; J gene: TRBJ1-1; CDR3 DNA: TGCGCCAGCAGTGGGCAGGGTCCGGGGTACACTGAAGCTTTCTTT; CDR3 protein: CASSGQGPGYTEAFF
V gene: TRBV5-8; clone size: once; D gene: -; J gene: TRBJ1-5; CDR3 DNA: TGTGCCAGCAGCACGGGACCTAATCAGCCCCAGCATTTT; CDR3 protein: CASSTGPNQPQHF
V gene: TRBV7-2; clone size: -; D gene: -; J gene: TRBJ2-1; CDR3 DNA: TGTGCCAGCAGCTTAGAATTTCTTCACGGACTCAGGTTCAATGAGCAGTTCTTC; CDR3 protein: CASSLEFLHGLRFNEQFF
V gene: TRBV11-2; clone size: -; D gene: -; J gene: TRBJ1-4; CDR3 DNA: TGTGCCAGCAGCTTAAACGGAGCAGTTGAAAAACTGTTTTTT; CDR3 protein: CASSLNGAVEKLFF
V gene: TRBV5-1; clone size: -; D gene: -; J gene: TRBJ1-2; CDR3 DNA: TGCGCCAGCAGCCCGGGTGGGGCTTTAGGCTACACCTTC; CDR3 protein: CASSPGGALGYTF
V gene: TRBV21-1; clone size: -; D gene: -; J gene: TRBJ1-2; CDR3 DNA: TGTGCCAGCAACCCCCCCTCTGGCTACACCTTC; CDR3 protein: CASNPPSGYTF
V gene: TRBV7-8; clone size: few; D gene: TRBD2; J gene: TRBJ2-7; CDR3 DNA: TGTGCCAGCAGCTTGAGCCGGGGGGGCTCCTACGAGCAGTACTTC; CDR3 protein: CASSLSRGGSYEQYF
V gene: TRBV11-2; clone size: -; D gene: TRBD1; J gene: TRBJ1-5; CDR3 DNA: TGTGCCAGCAGCCCGGACAGGGGGCCTTATCAGCCCCAGCATTTT; CDR3 protein: CASSPDRGPYQPQHF
V gene: TRBV11-3; clone size: -; D gene: TRBD2; J gene: TRBJ2-1; CDR3 DNA: TGTGCCAGCAGCTCCCGGGGGGTGTACAATGAGCAGTTCTTC; CDR3 protein: CASSSRGVYNEQFF
V gene: TRBV7-8; clone size: -; D gene: -; J gene: TRBJ1-1; CDR3 DNA: TGTGCCAGCAGCCCAGTGGGAGGGAACATGAACACTGAAGCTTTCTTT; CDR3 protein: CASSPVGGNMNTEAFF
V gene: TRBV21-1; clone size: -; D gene: -; J gene: TRBJ2-1; CDR3 DNA: TGTGCCAGCAGCTTGGGCTGGAACACTGACAATGAGCAGTTCTTC; CDR3 protein: CASSLGWNTDNEQFF
V gene: TRBV5-1; clone size: -; D gene: -; J gene: TRBJ2-5; CDR3 DNA: TGCGCCAGCAGCCTGTCCTTGGCTCAAGAGACCCAGTACTTC; CDR3 protein: CASSLSLAQETQYF
V gene: TRBV28; clone size: -; D gene: -; J gene: TRBJ2-7; CDR3 DNA: TGTGCCAGCAGTCCCGGACAGAACCCCCAGAAAGGGTACTTC; CDR3 protein: CASSPGQNPQKGYF
V gene: TRBV28; clone size: -; D gene: -; J gene: TRBJ2-7; CDR3 DNA: TGTGCCAGCAGTTTTACCGTCTCCTACGAGCAGTACTTC; CDR3 protein: CASSFTVSYEQYF
V gene: TRBV11-3; clone size: -; D gene: -; J gene: TRBJ2-7; CDR3 DNA: TGTGCCAGCAGCTTAGATTTGGGCGGTGAGCAGTACTTC; CDR3 protein: CASSLDLGGEQYF
V gene: TRBV5-4; clone size: -; D gene: -; J gene: TRBJ2-3; CDR3 DNA: TGTGCCAGCAGCTTATGGGGTGGCCCCCCAGATACGCAGTATTTT; CDR3 protein: CASSLWGGPPDTQYF
V gene: TRBV18; clone size: -; D gene: TRBD1; J gene: TRBJ1-1; CDR3 DNA: TGTGCCAGCTCACCAACTCGACAGGGTTCTGAAGCTTTCTTT; CDR3 protein: CASSPTRQGSEAFF
V gene: TRBV6-5; clone size: -; D gene: -; J gene: TRBJ2-5; CDR3 DNA: TGTGCCAGCAGTTCCCTTCGGGAGACCCAGTACTTC; CDR3 protein: CASSSLRETQYF
V gene: TRBV7-2; clone size: -; D gene: TRBD2; J gene: TRBJ2-7; CDR3 DNA: TGTGCCAGCAGCTCGAACCTAGCGGGAGGTTCCGAGCAGTACTTC; CDR3 protein: CASSSNLAGGSEQYF
V gene: TRBV9; clone size: -; D gene: -; J gene: TRBJ2-7; CDR3 DNA: TGTGCCAGCAGCGGCCGGGACCCGGACTCCTACGAGCAGTACTTC; CDR3 protein: CASSGRDPDSYEQYF
V gene: TRBV13; clone size: -; D gene: -; J gene: TRBJ2-7; CDR3 DNA: TGTGCCAGCAGCTACACAGGGACCCTCTCCTACGAGCAGTACTTC; CDR3 protein: CASSYTGTLSYEQYF
V gene: TRBV7-2; clone size: -; D gene: -; J gene: TRBJ2-7; CDR3 DNA: TGTGCCAGCACCAGGGGTCTCGACGAGCAGTACTTC; CDR3 protein: CASTRGLDEQYF
V gene: TRBV5-4; clone size: -; D gene: -; J gene: TRBJ1-2; CDR3 DNA: TGTGCCAGCAGCTTGGCAGACAGGTCGTGGCGCGGCTACACCTTC; CDR3 protein: CASSLADRSWRGYTF
V gene: TRBV6-5; clone size: -; D gene: -; J gene: TRBJ2-7; CDR3 DNA: TGTGCCAGCAGTTACGAGCCTGCCCGCTACTACTACGAGCAGTACTTC; CDR3 protein: CASSYEPARYYYEQYF
V gene: TRBV28; clone size: -; D gene: TRBD1; J gene: TRBJ2-2; CDR3 DNA: TGTGCCAGCACCGGGACAGGGGTCCACGGGGAGCTGTTTTTT; CDR3 protein: CASTGTGVHGELFF
V gene: TRBV6-1; clone size: once; D gene: -; J gene: TRBJ1-4; CDR3 DNA: TGTGCCAGCAGTGAGGAAGTGGGGTCTGAAAAACTGTTTTTT; CDR3 protein: CASSEEVGSEKLFF